One and the same sample provided the 13 T cell receptor beta chains below, sequenced in a study of T cell changes during pregnancy in multiple sclerosis. The data were produced by immunoSEQ multiplex PCR, yet TCRdb's version contains in-frame clones alone and is incomplete. The data show some 110,000 clones, with roughly nine tenths seen just once and about 1.6% held by the top ten. The starting material was peripheral blood, obtained in the third trimester of pregnancy. These receptors were collected from a female donor with multiple sclerosis, enrolled in a pregnancy study.

The V gene is TRBV6-1, the J gene TRBJ2-7; 10 bases match TRBD1. The germline V gene encodes CDR1 MNHNS and CDR2 SASEGT. Unmatched junction bases numbered 5, after V lost 6 bases and J lost 6 bases. The length of the CDR3 is 13 residues. CDR3 residues: CASRRDRGGEQYF. The CDR3 DNA follows: TGTGCCAGCAGACGGGACAGGGGTGGCGAGCAGTACTTC.

The rearrangement links TRBV29-1 to TRBJ1-5, with 8 bases that match TRBD1. The CDR3 has 13 residues. Unmatched junction bases numbered 3, after V lost 4 bases and J lost 4 bases. Germline V gene lookup returns CDR1 SQVTM and CDR2 ANQGSEA. Here the CDR3 DNA reads TGCAGCGTTGGGACAGGGATGAATCAGCCCCAGCATTTT. Protein product: CSVGTGMNQPQHF.

The gene calls are TRBV10-3 and TRBJ2-5, with 10 bases fitting TRBD1. CDR1 is ENHRY, CDR2 SYGVKD, per germline. The CDR3 is 16 residues long. Unmatched junction bases numbered 10, after V lost 4 bases and J lost 5 bases. The CDR3 DNA is TGTGCCATCAGTGCTTCCGGGACAGGGGTGTCGGAGACCCAGTACTTC. Protein sequence: CAISASGTGVSETQYF.

The chain couples TRBV11-2 to TRBJ2-7; 7 positions agree with TRBD1. The CDR3 consists of 15 residues. From germline, CDR1 is SGHAT and CDR2 FQNNGV. V shed 5 bases and J 2 bases; nucleotides not matched to a gene: 9. As DNA, the CDR3 is TGTGCCAGCAGCCATACGGGACAGAAGACCTACGAGCAGTACTTC. Its protein is CASSHTGQKTYEQYF. Drawing the rest from reference TRBV11-2 and TRBJ2-7, the complete variable domain is EAGVAQSPRYKIIEKRQSVAFWCNPISGHATLYWYQQILGQGPKLLIQFQNNGVVDDSQLPKDRFSAERLKGVDSTLKIQPAKLEDSAVYLCASSHTGQKTYEQYFGPGTRLTVT.

The rearrangement links TRBV28 to TRBJ1-5, with 8 positions matching TRBD1. CDR3 size: 16 residues. Unmatched junction bases numbered 11, after V lost 6 bases and J lost 4 bases. Per germline, CDR1 MDHEN and CDR2 SYDVKM. The DNA of the CDR3 is TGTGCCAGCAGACCACGCTGGGACAGGATAAATCAGCCCCAGCATTTT. It yields the protein CASRPRWDRINQPQHF.

V and J are TRBV5-6 and TRBJ2-1; 8 positions agree with TRBD2. Germline CDR1 reads SGHDT; CDR2 reads YYEEEE. V lost 8 bases, J lost 12 bases, and 13 bases stayed unmatched. This CDR3 has 13 residues. In nucleotides, the CDR3 is TGTGCCAGTAGAACGGGGACTAGGTTAGGGCAGTTCTTC. Translated: CASRTGTRLGQFF.

A single count supports this clone. The chain has TRBV10-3 and TRBJ2-3; 8 bases agree with TRBD2. J gave up 1 base and V 2 bases, and 8 bases lay outside the gene matches. The CDR3 extends over 17 amino acids. CDR1 and CDR2 from the germline V gene are ENHRY and SYGVKD. Here the CDR3 DNA reads TGTGCCATCAGTGAGAAAATCGGGAGGGGGGGCACAGATACGCAGTATTTT. It is translated as CAISEKIGRGGTDTQYF.

The CDR3 region has the DNA TGTGCCAGCAGCGCTTCGGGGTTTCAAGAGACCCAGTACTTC. The encoded protein is CASSASGFQETQYF. The V call is TRBV9, the J call TRBJ2-5; tentative D call: TRBD2 (5 bases). V gave up 3 bases and J gave up 2 bases, with 11 bases separating them. The CDR3 totals 14 residues. Germline V gene data show CDR1 as SGDLS and CDR2 as YYNGEE.

Written as DNA, the CDR3 is TGTGCCAGCAGCTTAGGGACCCTAGCGAATGAGCAGTTCTTC. Protein: CASSLGTLANEQFF. The V gene is TRBV7-6, the J gene TRBJ2-1, with D perhaps matching TRBD2 (6 bases). Germline CDR1 reads SGHVS; CDR2 reads FNYEAQ. The V gene lost 1 base and the J gene lost 7 bases, with 11 bases spanning the gap. This CDR3 is built from 14 residues.

V and J are TRBV9 and TRBJ1-2, with 7 positions matching TRBD1. This CDR3 spans 16 amino acids. V lost 6 bases and J lost 0; bases outside the gene matches: 11. Germline CDR1 is SGDLS and CDR2 is YYNGEE. In DNA, the CDR3 is TGTGCCAGCACACCGCCGGGACAGAGCTCTAACTATGGCTACACCTTC. Its translation: CASTPPGQSSNYGYTF.

Only a few counts were recorded for this clone. The chain couples TRBV9 to TRBJ2-5; a weak D match, TRBD1 (6 bases). Germline V CDR1 and CDR2: SGDLS, YYNGEE. There are 16 residues in the CDR3. V lost 3 bases and J lost 5, with 20 bases in between. CDR3 sequence: CASSASPGQGAETQYF. CDR3 DNA: TGTGCCAGCAGCGCGTCGCCGGGACAAGGCGCGGAGACCCAGTACTTC.

The chain is built from TRBV5-1 and TRBJ2-1; D uncertain. The CDR3 covers 18 residues. The germline V and J ends were trimmed by 4 bases and 5 bases, with 25 bases remaining between them. Germline CDR1 is SGHRS and CDR2 is YFSETQ. CDR3 DNA: TGCGCCAGCAGCGTAATTAACCGACCCTTTCGACAAGACAATGAGCAGTTCTTC. It encodes CASSVINRPFRQDNEQFF.

The chain links TRBV19 to TRBJ2-7; TRBD1 aligns across 7 bases. This CDR3 is built from 14 residues. Trimming at V came to 3 bases and at J to 3 bases, leaving 5 bases not matched to a gene. In germline, CDR1 is LNHDA, CDR2 SQIVND (reference sequence). The CDR3 loop is CASSIQGVGYEQYF. CDR3 DNA sequence: TGTGCCAGTAGTATCCAGGGGGTCGGCTACGAGCAGTACTTC.